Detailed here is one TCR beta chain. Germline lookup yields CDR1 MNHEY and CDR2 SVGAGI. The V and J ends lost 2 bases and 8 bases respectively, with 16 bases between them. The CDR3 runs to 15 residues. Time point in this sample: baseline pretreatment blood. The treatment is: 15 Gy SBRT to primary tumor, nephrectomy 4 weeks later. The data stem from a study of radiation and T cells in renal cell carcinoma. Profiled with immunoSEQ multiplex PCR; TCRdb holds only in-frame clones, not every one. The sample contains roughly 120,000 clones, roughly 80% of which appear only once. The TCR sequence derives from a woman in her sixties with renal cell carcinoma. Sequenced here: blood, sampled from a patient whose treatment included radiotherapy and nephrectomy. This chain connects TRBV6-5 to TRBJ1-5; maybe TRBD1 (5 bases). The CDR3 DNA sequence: TGTGCCAGCAGTTACGCCGGGACCCGGGGGGAGCCCCAGCATTTT. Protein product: CASSYAGTRGEPQHF.